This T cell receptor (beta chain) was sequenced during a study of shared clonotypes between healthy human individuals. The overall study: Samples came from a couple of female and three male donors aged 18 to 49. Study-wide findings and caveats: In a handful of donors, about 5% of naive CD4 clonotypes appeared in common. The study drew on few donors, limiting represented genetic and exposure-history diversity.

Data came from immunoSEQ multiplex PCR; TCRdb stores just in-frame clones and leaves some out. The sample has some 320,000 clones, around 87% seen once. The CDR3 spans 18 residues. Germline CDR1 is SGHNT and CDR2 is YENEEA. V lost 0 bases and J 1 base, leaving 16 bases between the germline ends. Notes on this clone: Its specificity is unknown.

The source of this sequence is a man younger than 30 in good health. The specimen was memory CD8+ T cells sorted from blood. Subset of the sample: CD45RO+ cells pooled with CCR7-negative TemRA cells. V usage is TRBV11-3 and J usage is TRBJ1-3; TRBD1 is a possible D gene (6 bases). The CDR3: CASSLDSPQGDSGNTIYF. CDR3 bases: TGTGCCAGCAGCTTAGATTCGCCACAGGGAGATTCTGGAAACACCATATATTTT.